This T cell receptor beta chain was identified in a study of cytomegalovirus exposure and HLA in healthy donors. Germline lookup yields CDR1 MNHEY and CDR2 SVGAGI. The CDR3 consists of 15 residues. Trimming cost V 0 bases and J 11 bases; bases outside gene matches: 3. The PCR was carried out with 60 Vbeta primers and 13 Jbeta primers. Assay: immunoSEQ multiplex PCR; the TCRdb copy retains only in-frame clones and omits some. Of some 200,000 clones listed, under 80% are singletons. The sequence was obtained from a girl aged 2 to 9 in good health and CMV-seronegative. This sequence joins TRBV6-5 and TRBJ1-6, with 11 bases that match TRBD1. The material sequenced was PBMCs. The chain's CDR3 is CASSYSGTGGPPLHF. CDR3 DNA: TGTGCCAGCAGTTACTCCGGGACAGGGGGGCCACCCCTCCACTTT.